The 8 T cell receptor beta chains given below trace back to one sample, sequenced in a study of T cells after yellow fever vaccination. TCRdb analysed the 5' RACE reads with MiXCR anew, one entry per CDR3 protein. Of about 630,000 distinct CDR3 sequences detected, 9% to 15% appear once; the ten largest clones hold approximately 15%. Sample: PBMCs, taken on the day of the yellow fever booster vaccination. These receptors came from a man between 25 and 39 years old who received the YFV17D yellow fever vaccine.

This clonotype has ten or more counts. The CDR3, as DNA: TGTGCCAGCAAGCCTGCCGGAGTCTTCTACGAGCAGTACTTC. Protein product: CASKPAGVFYEQYF. This chain uses TRBV27 with TRBJ2-7; no definite D call. The V end lost 7 bases, the J end lost 3 bases, and 16 bases lay between the germline ends. The CDR3 runs to 14 residues. Germline lookup yields CDR1 MNHEY and CDR2 SMNVEV (reference sequence).

In its sample, this clonotype was seen a few times. The gene calls are TRBV4-2 and TRBJ2-1; tentative D call: TRBD2 (5 bases). Per germline, CDR1 LGHNA and CDR2 YNFKEQ. Deletions cut 1 base from V and 8 bases from J, with 12 bases between. The CDR3 loop spans 14 amino acids. The CDR3 sequence: CASSQVSGIDEQFF. For the CDR3, the DNA is TGTGCCAGCAGCCAAGTATCCGGGATTGATGAGCAGTTCTTC.

This chain joins TRBV4-3 and TRBJ2-7; perhaps TRBD2 as D (6 bases). The CDR3 extends over 17 amino acids. Between the trimmed V and J ends, which lost 0 bases and 4 bases, there was a span of 19 bases. Germline lookup yields CDR1 LGHNA and CDR2 YSLEER. The CDR3 spells CASSQESTGLGTYEQYF. The CDR3 coding sequence is TGCGCCAGCAGCCAAGAAAGTACGGGACTCGGGACTTACGAGCAGTACTTC.

The CDR3 loop is CATSDSTGSPLEAFF. The CDR3 DNA reads as TGTGCCACCAGTGATTCGACGGGCTCCCCGCTGGAAGCTTTCTTT. This rearrangement joins TRBV24-1 to TRBJ1-1, with unresolved D. Germline CDR1 KGHDR, CDR2 SFDVKD. With 2 bases removed from V and 8 bases from J, the gap between germline ends came to 17 bases. CDR3 length equals 15 residues.

The chain recombines TRBV20-1 with TRBJ2-5; TRBD1 matches at 7 bases. CDR1 and CDR2 (germline): DFQATT, SNEGSKA (reference sequence). Trimming took 1 base from V and 0 from J; bases not matched to a gene: 5. The CDR3 runs to 15 residues. CDR3 coding DNA: TGCAGTGCTAGAGGCCGGGACAGAAACCAAGAGACCCAGTACTTC. This translates into CSARGRDRNQETQYF.

The chain uses TRBV11-2 and TRBJ2-7; D not resolved. Trimming took off 1 base at V and 3 bases at J, with 10 bases between the two ends. The CDR3 loop spans 14 amino acids. Germline CDR1 and CDR2: SGHAT and FQNNGV. The CDR3 here is CASSLGGAFYEQYF. The DNA for the CDR3 is TGTGCCAGCAGCTTAGGTGGTGCGTTCTACGAGCAGTACTTC.

This sequence joins TRBV20-1 and TRBJ2-7, with 8 bases fitting TRBD1. The CDR3 is 15 residues long. CDR1 DFQATT and CDR2 SNEGSKA come from the germline V gene (reference sequence). V dropped 0 bases and J dropped 2; count of bases not matched to a gene: 6. The DNA of the CDR3 is TGCAGTGCTAGAGACGTCCAGGGGGCTGCCTACGAGCAGTACTTC. Amino acid sequence: CSARDVQGAAYEQYF.

The CDR3 protein is CASSLSVSLLNTEAFF. The CDR3 nucleotides are TGTGCCAGCAGCTTATCGGTCAGCCTTCTAAACACTGAAGCTTTCTTT. This chain joins TRBV11-2 and TRBJ1-1; D uncertain. The CDR3 is made up of 16 amino acids. In germline, CDR1 is SGHAT, CDR2 FQNNGV. V was cut by 2 bases and J by 2 bases, with 15 bases left in between.